This T cell receptor (beta chain) emerged from a study of cytomegalovirus exposure and HLA in healthy donors. Study background: From HLA-typed donors, an early data release held roughly 80 million unique TCRs.

Overall study findings and caveats: Earlier analysis looked at TCR beta V segments, and most were productive about 87% or about 30% of the time. Some TCR beta chains (roughly 150 of them) were listed as cytomegalovirus-associated. An analysis that was carried out later associated fewer than 20,000 TCR beta sequences with HLA alleles at 0.05 false discovery rate.

With 60 Vbeta and 13 Jbeta primers, the PCR was carried out. This table comes from immunoSEQ multiplex PCR, and its TCRdb copy is limited to in-frame clones, with some not included. The sample shows around 140,000 clones, 76% of them seen only once. CDR3 size: 13 residues. Trimming took 2 bases from V and 5 from J, leaving 10 bases between them. CDR1 is MDHEN, CDR2 SYDVKM, per germline. For this clone: Its antigen is unidentified.

The sequencing input was PBMCs. This chain links TRBV28 with TRBJ2-7; TRBD1 might be the D (5 bases). The TCR sequence derives from a man aged 35-49 years in good health and CMV-seronegative. The CDR3 loop reads CASSLAGFNEQYF. DNA of the CDR3: TGTGCCAGCAGTTTAGCAGGGTTTAACGAGCAGTACTTC.